Reported below is one T cell receptor (beta chain). These data originate in a study of blood T cell repertoires in COVID-19. Whole-study context: Acute and convalescent COVID-19 specimens originated in the United States, Italy and Spain. The analysed material was cDNA or gDNA that came from T cells, B-cell-depleted T cells, or PBMCs.

In the original processing: Estimation of nucleated cell counts relied on the amplification of reference gene primers. Sequencing was performed with immunoSEQ multiplex PCR; in TCRdb, only in-frame clones are kept and a portion is missing. V and J calls and clone size are as listed in that table; D and trimming were resolved from the DNA. This table has some 250,000 clones, about 86% appearing once. Sequencing was done on a sample of peripheral blood. The receptor was derived from a woman older than 75 with acute or convalescent COVID-19.

CDR3 sequence: CASIGGTAFF. Here the CDR3 DNA reads TGTGCCAGCATCGGGGGGACAGCTTTCTTT. The gene calls are TRBV28 and TRBJ1-1, with D perhaps TRBD1 (5 bases). V was shortened by 7 bases and J by 10 bases, with 10 bases between the two germline ends. This CDR3 has 10 residues. CDR1 is MDHEN and CDR2 is SYDVKM in the germline V gene.